This TCR beta chain was recovered during a study of patients and donors after allogeneic stem cell transplantation. MiXCR was run by TCRdb on the RT-PCR reads, yielding one entry per CDR3 protein. The profile covers about a million distinct CDR3 sequences, with over 15% appearing a single time and approximately 5.9% taken by the ten largest. CDR3 length: 16 amino acids. The germline V gene encodes CDR1 LGHDT and CDR2 YNNKEL (reference sequence). V trimming: 3 bases; J trimming: 6 bases; junction bases outside the gene matches: 9. This clonotype was detected only a few times. The sample consisted of blood, either unsorted or a sorted T cell fraction (not recorded which). The rearrangement uses TRBV3-1 and TRBJ2-1, with 9 bases matching TRBD2. The clonotype was recovered from a human donor who was either an allogeneic HSCT recipient or a stem cell or donor lymphocyte infusion donor (not recorded which). It is not recorded whose cells these are; they may come from a transplant donor. The CDR3 DNA follows: TGTGCCAGCAGCCAGGCCAGGCTAGCGGGGATCAATGAGCAGTTCTTC. This encodes CASSQARLAGINEQFF.